This T cell receptor beta chain appears in the sequencing data of a study (dated by TCRdb to 2015 to 2017). For the wider study: The study examined whether tumor-infiltrating Tregs in breast cancer are drawn from blood Tregs or arise in situ by conversion from other CD4+ T cell subsets.

Measured from the cysteine to the phenylalanine, the CDR3 is 15 residues long. Only the CDR3 portion is preserved as DNA: 45 bases, with reading frame beginning at the first base. Reading the germline V gene gives CDR1 SGHRS and CDR2 YFSETQ. Trimming costs V 5 bases and J 8 bases, and their ends lie 20 bases apart. Cells that were CD4+CD25+CD127-/low were isolated as Tregs. Tregs, naive and memory CD4+ T cells from tumor, blood and ipsilateral draining lymph nodes of five breast cancer patients underwent full-length TCR alpha and beta sequencing. Tumor tissue and lymph nodes obtained from ipsilateral axillary dissection were perfused with PBS, minced and then digested with collagenase I and hyaluronidase. FACS confirmed that the sorted cell populations were more than 90% pure. Beyond this particular receptor, the publication reports: The larger-cohort validation was restricted to a single TCR beta V-J rearrangement rather than whole repertoires. The TCR gene usage of tumor memory CD4+ T cells clustered together with blood and lymph node memory CD4+ cells and with lymph node naive CD4+ cells. The greatest overlap of tumor-infiltrating Treg TCR alpha and beta sequences was with tumor naive CD4+ T cells, followed next by blood naive CD4+ T cells.

Details on this clonotype: The specificity of this receptor is unknown. No base quality information exists; no much larger clone differs at one position.

Amplification of full-length TCR variable regions was done by 5' RACE PCR using constant-region reverse primers, and this step was followed by semi-nested PCR with Nested Universal Primer A. The ReliaPrep RNA Cell Miniprep System was used to extract total RNA, which was then reverse transcribed into 5'RACE-ready cDNA with the SMARTer RACE 5'/3' Kit. An Illumina MiSeq was used to sequence the full-length TCR alpha and beta libraries, which had been barcoded with multiplex adaptors. Processing in the source paper ran as follows. For each of nine subset-tissue groups, sequencing data from the five patients were pooled, and the groups were compared by unsupervised clustering of TCR gene usage. The Morisita-Horn index was used to calculate repertoire similarity, with shared sequences weighted by how much each contributed to each repertoire. The public reads were quality trimmed at Q25 with fastp and then assembled into clones with MiXCR by TCRdb, keeping productive beta chains. Rows are unified per CDR3 protein, each entry keeping the most common DNA and genes. These V and J calls are TCRdb output, not the study's own analysis. This sample is represented by approximately 57,000 distinct CDR3 sequences; around 20% of them were singletons. Jointly, the top ten make up under 3.5% of the sample.

Sequencing input: tumor-infiltrating Tregs sorted from the breast tumor. The receptor was isolated from a female donor with breast cancer. The chain joins TRBV5-1 to TRBJ2-1, with an unclear D gene assignment. The DNA is as follows: TGCGCCAGCAGGGGTACGCTAGTTGGAGAGCATGAGCAGTTCTTC. Its amino acids are CASRGTLVGEHEQFF.